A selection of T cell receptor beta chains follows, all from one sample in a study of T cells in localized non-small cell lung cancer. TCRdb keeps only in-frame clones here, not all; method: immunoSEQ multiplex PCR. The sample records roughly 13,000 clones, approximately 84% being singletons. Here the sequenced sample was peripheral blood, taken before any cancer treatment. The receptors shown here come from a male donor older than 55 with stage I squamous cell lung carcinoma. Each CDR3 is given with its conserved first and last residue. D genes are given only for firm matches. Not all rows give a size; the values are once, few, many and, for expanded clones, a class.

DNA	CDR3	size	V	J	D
TGTGCCAGCAGCCCCCCGGGTAGCGGCCGCCTCCAGTACTTC	CASSPPGSGRLQYF	.	TRBV7-2	TRBJ2-5	.
TGCGCCAGCAGCCAAGTTGCGGGAGGGGACTACGAGCAGTACTTC	CASSQVAGGDYEQYF	few	TRBV4-1	TRBJ2-7	TRBD2
TGTGCCAGCAGTGAATTAGGACTAGGGGGATTC	CASSELGLGGF	.	TRBV6-1	TRBJ2-7	.
TGTGCCAGCAGCCCGAGACAGGTCTACGAGCAGTACTTC	CASSPRQVYEQYF	.	TRBV5-5	TRBJ2-7	.
TGCAGCGTTGAAGATCTTCTGAGCGGGAGGAGTCGAGATACGCAGTATTTT	CSVEDLLSGRSRDTQYF	few	TRBV29-1	TRBJ2-3	TRBD2
TGTGCCAGCAGCTTAAAGGACCAGGGACCGCAGTATTTT	CASSLKDQGPQYF	.	TRBV7-2	TRBJ2-3	.
TGTGCCAGCAGCTTAGCCCGGACTAGCGGGCCCCGGGATTTT	CASSLARTSGPRDF	.	TRBV11-2	TRBJ2-3	TRBD2
TGTGCCAGCAGCCAGGCGACAGGGGAAATCAATGAGCAGTTCTTC	CASSQATGEINEQFF	.	TRBV11-3	TRBJ2-1	TRBD1
TGTGCCAGCAGTTTGGGCGGGAGGATAAGCTACGAGCAGTACTTC	CASSLGGRISYEQYF	.	TRBV27	TRBJ2-7	TRBD2
TGTGCCAGCAGTTCACAGGGGAACACTGAAGCTTTCTTT	CASSSQGNTEAFF	.	TRBV6-6	TRBJ1-1	.
TGTGCCAGTAGCCCCGGGACTAGCGGGACCGCTGAGCAGTTCTTC	CASSPGTSGTAEQFF	.	TRBV19	TRBJ2-1	TRBD2
TGCAGCGTTGTACGGACGGGGGGGTTACAAGAGACCCAGTACTTC	CSVVRTGGLQETQYF	once	TRBV29-1	TRBJ2-5	TRBD2
TGTGCCAGCAGCTACCGAGGGGGGGCGGATGAAAAACTGTTTTTT	CASSYRGGADEKLFF	.	TRBV7-6	TRBJ1-4	.
TGTGCCAGCAGCTTGGGGAGCGGGATGGGTAATGAGCAGTTCTTC	CASSLGSGMGNEQFF	.	TRBV5-4	TRBJ2-1	TRBD2
TGTGCCAGCAGCTTGGACAGCGCGGTAGAGAACGAAGCTTTCTTT	CASSLDSAVENEAFF	.	TRBV5-4	TRBJ1-1	.
TGTGCCAGCAGTCCAGCCGTCTGGAGCTATGGCTACACCTTC	CASSPAVWSYGYTF	.	TRBV27	TRBJ1-2	.
TGTGCCAGCGGCTCAGGGGCTGAAGCTTTCTTT	CASGSGAEAFF	.	TRBV25-1	TRBJ1-1	.
TGTGCCAGCAGTCTACAAGAGACCCAGTACTTC	CASSLQETQYF	.	TRBV11-1	TRBJ2-5	.
TGTGCCAGCAGCTTAGGGACAGGGCCCTCTGCGGGAAACACCATATATTTT	CASSLGTGPSAGNTIYF	.	TRBV7-8	TRBJ1-3	TRBD1
TGTGCCAGCAGCGTCGACAGGAGCTCCTACGAGCAGTACTTC	CASSVDRSSYEQYF	.	TRBV11-3	TRBJ2-7	.
TGTGCCAGCAGTTACTCGATTACCAGCAGACTAGATACGCAGTATTTT	CASSYSITSRLDTQYF	.	TRBV6-5	TRBJ2-3	.
TGCGCCAGCAGCTTGGGTCTGGATTTAAATGGCTACACCTTC	CASSLGLDLNGYTF	.	TRBV5-1	TRBJ1-2	.
TGTGCCAGCAGCGGTCGTTACGGACTAGCGGGGGGACAAGAGACCCAGTACTTC	CASSGRYGLAGGQETQYF	.	TRBV7-9	TRBJ2-5	TRBD2
TGTGCCAGCAGTGAACTAGGGGGGAGAGGGGACAATGAGCAGTTCTTC	CASSELGGRGDNEQFF	.	TRBV6-1	TRBJ2-1	.
TGTGCCAGTAGTCGCCTGACAGCAGGAAACACTGAAGCTTTCTTT	CASSRLTAGNTEAFF	.	TRBV19	TRBJ1-1	.
TGCGCCAGCAGTGAAGGGAGTTCGAGGGGCTACACCTTC	CASSEGSSRGYTF	few	TRBV10-1	TRBJ1-2	.
TGTGCCAGCAGTGGGTGGGGTGTTCCTGAGACCCAGTACTTC	CASSGWGVPETQYF	.	TRBV6-1	TRBJ2-5	.
TGTGCCTGGAGTACCGGACAGCATAACTATGGCTACACCTTC	CAWSTGQHNYGYTF	.	TRBV30	TRBJ1-2	.
TGTGCCAGCAGTTACTATAGCGGGAGATTAGACGAGCAGTACTTC	CASSYYSGRLDEQYF	.	TRBV6-5	TRBJ2-7	TRBD2
TGCAGCGTAAGGGGGGGAAACACCATATATTTT	CSVRGGNTIYF	.	TRBV29-1	TRBJ1-3	.
TGCGCCAGCAGATCGGAGGGTCATGGCTACACCTTC	CASRSEGHGYTF	.	TRBV5-1	TRBJ1-2	.
TGTGCCAGTAGTCCGTGGACAGGGGGCGGCTACACCTTC	CASSPWTGGGYTF	.	TRBV19	TRBJ1-2	TRBD1
TGTGCCACCTCGGCTGGTTATGGCTACACCTTC	CATSAGYGYTF	.	TRBV6-6	TRBJ1-2	.
TGTGCCAGCAGTTTAGGGGGGTTGGACACAGATACGCAGTATTTT	CASSLGGLDTDTQYF	.	TRBV27	TRBJ2-3	.
TGTGCCAGCAGTTTTTTAGCGGTTGGGAACACCGGGGAGCTGTTTTTT	CASSFLAVGNTGELFF	.	TRBV28	TRBJ2-2	.
TGTGCCAGCTCACCCCAGCAACAGGGAACCACCATATATTTT	CASSPQQQGTTIYF	.	TRBV18	TRBJ1-3	.
TGCGCCAGCAGTGAGACCGGGGGAGACAATGAGCAGTTCTTC	CASSETGGDNEQFF	.	TRBV10-1	TRBJ2-1	.
TGTGCCAGCAGCCGGACGGCGATGAGCTATGGCTACACCTTC	CASSRTAMSYGYTF	.	TRBV7-9	TRBJ1-2	.
TGCGCCAGCAGCCAAGATGTGGGGGGCTGGGATGGCTACACCTTC	CASSQDVGGWDGYTF	.	TRBV4-1	TRBJ1-2	.
TGTGCCACCAGCAGAGACACCGCCGGGACAGTCTCTGGAAACACCATATATTTT	CATSRDTAGTVSGNTIYF	.	TRBV15	TRBJ1-3	TRBD1
TGTGCCAGCAGCCAATCCCCGGTGCAGTACTTC	CASSQSPVQYF	.	TRBV16	TRBJ2-7	.
TGCGCCAGCAGTTATTCAGCGGGAGAGTCCTACGAGCAGTACTTC	CASSYSAGESYEQYF	.	TRBV5-1	TRBJ2-7	TRBD2
TGTGCCAGCAGTATAAGACTAGCGGGAGGGCCGCACAATGAGCAGTTCTTC	CASSIRLAGGPHNEQFF	.	TRBV27	TRBJ2-1	TRBD2
TGTGCCAGCAGTTTATCGGGGAGCTCCTACGAGCAGTACTTC	CASSLSGSSYEQYF	.	TRBV28	TRBJ2-7	.
TGTGCCAGCAGCTTGGGACAGAAGTACGAGCAGTACTTC	CASSLGQKYEQYF	few	TRBV11-3	TRBJ2-7	TRBD1
TGTGCCAGCAGCCCCGGGACAATTGGCATTCAGTACTTC	CASSPGTIGIQYF	.	TRBV14	TRBJ2-4	.
TGTGCCAGCAGCCCCCGGACTAGCAGCTACGAGCAGTACTTC	CASSPRTSSYEQYF	.	TRBV6-5	TRBJ2-7	TRBD2
TGTGCCAGCAGTGAAGCGCGCGGTAGCGGAAGCACAGATACGCAGTATTTT	CASSEARGSGSTDTQYF	.	TRBV6-1	TRBJ2-3	.